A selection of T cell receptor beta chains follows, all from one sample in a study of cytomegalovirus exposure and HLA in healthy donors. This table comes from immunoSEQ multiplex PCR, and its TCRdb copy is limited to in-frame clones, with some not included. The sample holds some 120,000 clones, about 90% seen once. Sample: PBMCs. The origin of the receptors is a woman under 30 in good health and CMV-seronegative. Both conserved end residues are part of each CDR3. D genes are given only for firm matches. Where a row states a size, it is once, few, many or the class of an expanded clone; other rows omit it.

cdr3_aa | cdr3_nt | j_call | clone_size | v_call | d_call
CASRPTGFEQYF | TGTGCCAGCAGGCCGACAGGGTTTGAGCAGTACTTC | TRBJ2-7 | . | TRBV28 | TRBD1
CASSILGQGRWLGTGELFF | TGTGCCAGTAGTATCCTCGGACAGGGAAGATGGTTGGGCACCGGGGAGCTGTTTTTT | TRBJ2-2 | . | TRBV19 | TRBD1
CASNRGQRYGYTF | TGTGCCAGCAACCGCGGACAGCGGTATGGCTACACCTTC | TRBJ1-2 | . | TRBV28 | .
CASTQAGGHGNTIYF | TGTGCCAGCACCCAAGCCGGGGGGCACGGAAACACCATATATTTT | TRBJ1-3 | . | TRBV11-2 | .
CSVEFLSRSRGETQYF | TGCAGCGTTGAATTCCTTTCTCGCTCTAGGGGGGAGACCCAGTACTTC | TRBJ2-5 | once | TRBV29-1 | .
CASSRQGPGETQYF | TGTGCCAGCAGCCGACAGGGTCCAGGGGAGACCCAGTACTTC | TRBJ2-5 | . | TRBV5-6 | TRBD1
CASKAAMSFEQFF | TGTGCCAGCAAGGCGGCTATGAGTTTTGAGCAGTTCTTC | TRBJ2-1 | . | TRBV28 | .
CASSLLVRTDTQYF | TGCGCCAGCAGCTTGTTGGTCCGGACAGATACGCAGTATTTT | TRBJ2-3 | . | TRBV5-1 | .
CAWSVTRGYGYTF | TGTGCCTGGAGTGTAACCAGGGGCTATGGCTACACCTTC | TRBJ1-2 | . | TRBV30 | .
CASSIDHGTEAFF | TGTGCCAGTAGTATAGATCACGGCACTGAAGCTTTCTTT | TRBJ1-1 | . | TRBV19 | .
CASSPLAAHISNTGELFF | TGTGCCAGCTCACCACTAGCGGCCCACATATCGAACACCGGGGAGCTGTTTTTT | TRBJ2-2 | . | TRBV18 | .
CASSPTNTGELFF | TGTGCCAGCAGCCCCACAAACACCGGGGAGCTGTTTTTT | TRBJ2-2 | once | TRBV7-9 | .
CASSESEQGSYYGYTF | TGCGCCAGCAGTGAGTCCGAGCAGGGCTCGTACTATGGCTACACCTTC | TRBJ1-2 | . | TRBV10-2 | .
CASSFRSGRAAYNEQFF | TGTGCCAGCAGCTTCCGTAGCGGGAGGGCTGCCTACAATGAGCAGTTCTTC | TRBJ2-1 | . | TRBV11-2 | TRBD2
CASRMTGNTEAFF | TGTGCCAGCAGGATGACGGGGAACACTGAAGCTTTCTTT | TRBJ1-1 | once | TRBV28 | .
CASSLGRDRGNSPLHF | TGCGCCAGCAGCTTGGGCCGGGACAGGGGTAATTCACCCCTCCACTTT | TRBJ1-6 | once | TRBV5-1 | TRBD1
CASSPLAGAENEQFF | TGTGCCAGCAGCCCTCTAGCGGGAGCTGAAAATGAGCAGTTCTTC | TRBJ2-1 | . | TRBV5-4 | TRBD2
CASSLLLAGGQNEQFF | TGTGCCAGCAGCTTACTACTAGCGGGGGGGCAGAATGAGCAGTTCTTC | TRBJ2-1 | . | TRBV7-9 | TRBD2
CAISEEGGGNEQFF | TGTGCCATCAGTGAAGAGGGAGGAGGAAATGAGCAGTTCTTC | TRBJ2-1 | . | TRBV10-3 | .
CASSVGTSGWNEQYF | TGTGCCAGCAGCGTAGGAACTAGCGGGTGGAACGAGCAGTACTTC | TRBJ2-7 | few | TRBV9 | TRBD2
CASSRQGESTNEKLFF | TGCGCCAGCAGCCGACAGGGGGAATCAACTAATGAAAAACTGTTTTTT | TRBJ1-4 | . | TRBV5-1 | TRBD1
CASSVGPEGGELFF | TGTGCCAGCAGTGTTGGGCCGGAGGGCGGGGAGCTGTTTTTT | TRBJ2-2 | . | TRBV6-1 | .
CASRRTGGNNQPQHF | TGTGCCAGCAGACGGACAGGAGGTAACAATCAGCCCCAGCATTTT | TRBJ1-5 | . | TRBV6-6 | TRBD1
CASSLISAGVNQPQHF | TGTGCCAGCAGCTTAATTTCCGCCGGAGTAAATCAGCCCCAGCATTTT | TRBJ1-5 | . | TRBV7-8 | .
CASSTVITSYEQYF | TGTGCCAGCAGTACAGTCATCACGTCCTACGAGCAGTACTTC | TRBJ2-7 | . | TRBV6-5 | .
CAGQSPGVSTDTQYF | TGTGCCGGGCAGTCACCCGGCGTGTCCACAGATACGCAGTATTTT | TRBJ2-3 | . | TRBV7-9 | .
CASSLGLAGPRETQYF | TGTGCCAGCAGCCTGGGACTAGCGGGTCCCCGGGAGACCCAGTACTTC | TRBJ2-5 | . | TRBV7-3 | TRBD2
CASRGQRQETQYF | TGTGCCAGCAGGGGACAGCGGCAAGAGACCCAGTACTTC | TRBJ2-5 | . | TRBV2 | TRBD1
CASSLLLTDTQYF | TGTGCCAGCAGTCTTCTTCTGACAGATACGCAGTATTTT | TRBJ2-3 | . | TRBV27 | .
CASSTGDLLKEAFF | TGCGCCAGCAGCACGGGGGACCTACTAAAAGAAGCTTTCTTT | TRBJ1-1 | . | TRBV5-1 | .
CACKAETEIGNTIYF | TGTGCCTGCAAGGCCGAGACAGAGATTGGAAACACCATATATTTT | TRBJ1-3 | . | TRBV30 | .
CASSQDRGSPLHF | TGCGCCAGCAGCCAAGATCGGGGTTCACCCCTCCACTTT | TRBJ1-6 | . | TRBV4-1 | .
CASSYRQGRTEAFF | TGTGCCAGCAGTTACAGACAGGGGAGAACTGAAGCTTTCTTT | TRBJ1-1 | . | TRBV6-5 | TRBD1
CASDRGGSYNEQFF | TGTGCCAGCGACCGCGGGGGCTCCTACAATGAGCAGTTCTTC | TRBJ2-1 | . | TRBV9 | TRBD2
CASVDRSSYEQYF | TGTGCCAGCGTGGACAGGAGCTCCTACGAGCAGTACTTC | TRBJ2-7 | . | TRBV28 | TRBD1
CATSRTGTSGIYNEQFF | TGTGCCACCAGCAGAACCGGGACTAGCGGGATCTACAATGAGCAGTTCTTC | TRBJ2-1 | . | TRBV15 | TRBD2
CASGPVPGLPTGELFF | TGCGCCAGCGGACCAGTACCGGGACTTCCCACCGGGGAGCTGTTTTTT | TRBJ2-2 | . | TRBV5-1 | .
CASSLAAGTGGDYGYTF | TGTGCCAGCAGCTTGGCAGCGGGGACAGGGGGGGACTATGGCTACACCTTC | TRBJ1-2 | few | TRBV5-5 | TRBD1
CASSLFAAGGEQYF | TGCGCCAGCAGCTTGTTCGCGGCGGGGGGCGAGCAGTACTTC | TRBJ2-7 | . | TRBV5-1 | TRBD2
CASSLGQGTHQPQHF | TGTGCCAGCAGCCTCGGACAGGGAACGCATCAGCCCCAGCATTTT | TRBJ1-5 | . | TRBV9 | TRBD1
CASSLTTGAFGYNSPLHF | TGTGCCAGCAGCTTGACAACAGGGGCGTTTGGCTATAATTCACCCCTCCACTTT | TRBJ1-6 | . | TRBV5-6 | TRBD1
CASSRDSLRRSGANVLTF | TGTGCCAGCAGCCGGGACAGTCTGCGACGCTCTGGGGCCAACGTCCTGACTTTC | TRBJ2-6 | . | TRBV7-9 | TRBD1
CASSPGDRTNYGYTF | TGTGCCAGCAGCCCGGGGGACCGAACTAACTATGGCTACACCTTC | TRBJ1-2 | . | TRBV9 | .
CASSQIDSDTGELFF | TGTGCCAGCAGCCAGATCGACAGCGACACCGGGGAGCTGTTTTTT | TRBJ2-2 | . | TRBV4-2 | .
CASSAATGKSHEQYF | TGCGCCAGCAGCGCCGCTACAGGGAAGTCCCACGAGCAGTACTTC | TRBJ2-7 | . | TRBV5-1 | .
CASSLGTGGADTEAFF | TGTGCCAGCAGCTTAGGGACAGGGGGCGCGGACACTGAAGCTTTCTTT | TRBJ1-1 | . | TRBV7-9 | TRBD1
CASSGGWEQYF | TGTGCCAGCAGTGGAGGTTGGGAGCAGTACTTC | TRBJ2-7 | . | TRBV27 | .
CATLLGTSGHTGELFF | TGTGCCACCCTCCTTGGGACTAGCGGGCACACCGGGGAGCTGTTTTTT | TRBJ2-2 | few | TRBV15 | TRBD2
CASSYRTTGRDYGYTF | TGTGCCAGCAGTTACCGAACTACTGGCAGGGACTATGGCTACACCTTC | TRBJ1-2 | . | TRBV6-5 | .
CASSVAGYEQFF | TGTGCCAGCAGCGTAGCGGGCTATGAGCAGTTCTTC | TRBJ2-1 | . | TRBV5-6 | TRBD2
CASSLASTDPGRPQHF | TGTGCCAGCAGCTTAGCGTCAACTGACCCAGGGCGGCCCCAGCATTTT | TRBJ1-5 | . | TRBV7-2 | .
CASSFSGGAGGYTF | TGTGCCAGCAGCTTTTCAGGGGGCGCGGGAGGCTACACCTTC | TRBJ1-2 | . | TRBV11-2 | TRBD1
CASSETTVRLGQPQHF | TGTGCCAGTAGTGAGACGACAGTTCGGTTGGGCCAGCCCCAGCATTTT | TRBJ1-5 | . | TRBV19 | .